The clone carrying this T cell receptor (beta chain) appeared once. Original methodology: Estimation of nucleated cell counts relied on the amplification of reference gene primers. Generated by immunoSEQ multiplex PCR, the TCRdb table keeps only in-frame clones and is missing some. That table gives V, J and clone size, and the DNA gave D and trimming. This table has about 83,000 clones, 87% appearing once. Germline values: CDR1 SGHRS, CDR2 YFSETQ. V shed 4 bases and J 1 base; nucleotides not matched to a gene: 5. This CDR3 spans 15 amino acids. The source of the sample is a study of blood T cell repertoires in COVID-19. Study summary: The cDNA or gDNA used as material had been derived from T cells, B-cell-depleted T cells, or PBMCs.

The sequencing sample was made of peripheral blood. The sequence came from a woman in her fifties or sixties with active or convalescent COVID-19. The chain carries TRBV5-1 and TRBJ2-7, with TRBD1 identical over 10 bases. The CDR3 bases are TGCGCCAGCAGCGACCGGACAGGGGGGTCCTACGAGCAGTACTTC. It encodes CASSDRTGGSYEQYF. Variable domain in full (rest from reference TRBV5-1 and TRBJ2-7): KAGVTQTPRYLIKTRGQQVTLSCSPISGHRSVSWYQQTPGQGLQFLFEYFSETQRNKGNFPGRFSGRQFSNSRSEMNVSTLELGDSALYLCASSDRTGGSYEQYFGPGTRLTVT.